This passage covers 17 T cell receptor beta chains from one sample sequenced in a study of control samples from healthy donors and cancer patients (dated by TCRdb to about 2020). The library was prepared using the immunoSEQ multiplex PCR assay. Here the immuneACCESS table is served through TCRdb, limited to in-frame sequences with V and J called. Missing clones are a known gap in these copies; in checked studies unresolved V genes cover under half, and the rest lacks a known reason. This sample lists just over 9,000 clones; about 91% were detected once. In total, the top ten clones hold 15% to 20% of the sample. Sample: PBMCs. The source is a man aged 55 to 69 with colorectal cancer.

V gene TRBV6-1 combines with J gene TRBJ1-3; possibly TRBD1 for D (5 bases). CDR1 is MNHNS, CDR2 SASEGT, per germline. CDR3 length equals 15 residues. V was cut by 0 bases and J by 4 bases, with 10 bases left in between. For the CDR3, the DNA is TGTGCCAGCAGTGAAGCGCGCAGGGCGGGAAACACCATATATTTT. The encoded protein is CASSEARRAGNTIYF.

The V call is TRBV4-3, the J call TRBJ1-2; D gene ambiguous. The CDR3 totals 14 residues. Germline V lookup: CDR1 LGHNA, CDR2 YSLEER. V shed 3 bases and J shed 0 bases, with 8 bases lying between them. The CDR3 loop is CASSHESPNYGYTF. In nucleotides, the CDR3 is TGCGCCAGCAGCCACGAAAGCCCTAACTATGGCTACACCTTC.

In nucleotides, the CDR3 is TGTGCCAGCAGCTTGTCGGGGGCGGGGTACGAGCAGTACTTC. This sequence encodes CASSLSGAGYEQYF. V gene TRBV5-4 combines with J gene TRBJ2-7, with D perhaps being TRBD1 or TRBD2 (6 bases each). This CDR3 has 14 amino acids. In germline, CDR1 is SGHNT, CDR2 YYREEE (reference sequence). Deletions cut 1 base from V and 4 bases from J, with 12 bases between.

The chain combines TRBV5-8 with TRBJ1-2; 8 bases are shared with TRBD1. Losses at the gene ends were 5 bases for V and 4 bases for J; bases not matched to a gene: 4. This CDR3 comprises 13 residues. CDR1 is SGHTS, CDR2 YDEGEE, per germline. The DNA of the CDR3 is TGTGCCAGCAGGTGGACAGGGCCCTATGGCTACACCTTC. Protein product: CASRWTGPYGYTF.

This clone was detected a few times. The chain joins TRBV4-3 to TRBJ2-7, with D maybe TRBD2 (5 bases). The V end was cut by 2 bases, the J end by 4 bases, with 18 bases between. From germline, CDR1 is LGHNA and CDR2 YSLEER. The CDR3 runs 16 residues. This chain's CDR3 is CASSQNNGMTFYEQYF. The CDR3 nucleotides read TGCGCCAGCAGCCAAAATAACGGGATGACATTTTACGAGCAGTACTTC.

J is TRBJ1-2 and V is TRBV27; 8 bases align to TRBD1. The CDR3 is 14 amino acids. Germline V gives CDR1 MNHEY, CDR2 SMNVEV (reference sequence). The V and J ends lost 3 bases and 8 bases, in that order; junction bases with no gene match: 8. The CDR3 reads CASSLSDRAGGYTF. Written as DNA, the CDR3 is TGTGCCAGCAGTTTGTCGGACAGGGCGGGGGGCTACACCTTC.

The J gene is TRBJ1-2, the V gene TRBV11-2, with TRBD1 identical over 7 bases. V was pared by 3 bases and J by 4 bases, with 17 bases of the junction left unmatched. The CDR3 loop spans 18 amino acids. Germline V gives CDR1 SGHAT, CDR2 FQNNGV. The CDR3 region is CASSLISGTARAGYGYTF. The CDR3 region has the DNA TGTGCCAGCAGCTTGATATCCGGGACAGCTAGAGCCGGCTATGGCTACACCTTC.

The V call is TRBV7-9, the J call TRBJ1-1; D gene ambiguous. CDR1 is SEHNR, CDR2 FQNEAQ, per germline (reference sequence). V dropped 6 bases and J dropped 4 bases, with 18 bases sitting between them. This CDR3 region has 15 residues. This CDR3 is CASRSPGGVGTEAFF. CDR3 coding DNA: TGTGCCAGCAGATCCCCGGGCGGGGTTGGCACTGAAGCTTTCTTT.

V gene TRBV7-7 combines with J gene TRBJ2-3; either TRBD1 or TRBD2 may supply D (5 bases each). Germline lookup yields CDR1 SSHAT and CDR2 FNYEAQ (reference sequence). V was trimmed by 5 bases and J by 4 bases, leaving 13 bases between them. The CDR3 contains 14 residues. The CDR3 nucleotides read TGTGCCAGCAGCCCAACCGGGGCCGCAGATACGCAGTATTTT. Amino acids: CASSPTGAADTQYF.

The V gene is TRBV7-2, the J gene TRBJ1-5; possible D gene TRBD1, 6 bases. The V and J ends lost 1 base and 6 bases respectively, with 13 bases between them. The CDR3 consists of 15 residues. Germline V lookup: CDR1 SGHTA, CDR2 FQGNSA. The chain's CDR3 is CASSLVAGAGQPQHF. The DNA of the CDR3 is TGTGCCAGCAGCTTAGTTGCAGGGGCCGGTCAGCCCCAGCATTTT.

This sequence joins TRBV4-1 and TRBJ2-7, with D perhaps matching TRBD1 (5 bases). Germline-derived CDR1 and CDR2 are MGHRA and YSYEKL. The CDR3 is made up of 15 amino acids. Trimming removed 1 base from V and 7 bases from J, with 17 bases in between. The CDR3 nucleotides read TGCGCCAGCAGCCAAGCCAAGCGCGCTAGGGGAGAGCAGTACTTC. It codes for CASSQAKRARGEQYF.

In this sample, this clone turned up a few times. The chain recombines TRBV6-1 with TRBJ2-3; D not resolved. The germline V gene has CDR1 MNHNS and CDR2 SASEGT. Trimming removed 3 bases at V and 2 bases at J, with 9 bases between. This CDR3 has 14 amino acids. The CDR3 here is CASSDQVFTDTQYF. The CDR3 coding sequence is TGTGCCAGCAGTGACCAGGTATTCACAGATACGCAGTATTTT.

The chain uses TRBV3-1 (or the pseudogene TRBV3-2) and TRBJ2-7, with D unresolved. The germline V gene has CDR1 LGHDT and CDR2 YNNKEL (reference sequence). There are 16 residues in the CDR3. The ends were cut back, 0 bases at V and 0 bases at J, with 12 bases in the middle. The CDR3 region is CASSQDARRYSYEQYF. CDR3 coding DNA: TGTGCCAGCAGCCAAGATGCCCGGCGGTACTCCTACGAGCAGTACTTC.

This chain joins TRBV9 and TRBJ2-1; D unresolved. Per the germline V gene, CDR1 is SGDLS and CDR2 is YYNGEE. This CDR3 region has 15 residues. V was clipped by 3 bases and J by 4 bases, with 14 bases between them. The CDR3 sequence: CASSADGQIYNEQFF. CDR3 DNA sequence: TGTGCCAGCAGCGCAGACGGTCAGATTTACAATGAGCAGTTCTTC.

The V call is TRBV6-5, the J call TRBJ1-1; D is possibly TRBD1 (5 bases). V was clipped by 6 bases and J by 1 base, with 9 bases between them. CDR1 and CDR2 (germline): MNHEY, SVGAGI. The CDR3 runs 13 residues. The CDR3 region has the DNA TGTGCCAGCAGCGGACACCAGAACACTGAAGCTTTCTTT. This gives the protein CASSGHQNTEAFF.

In nucleotides, the CDR3 is TGTGCCAGCAGCGAGGGACAGAGCTCCACTGAAGCTTTCTTT. Translated: CASSEGQSSTEAFF. The J gene is TRBJ1-1, the V gene TRBV9, with TRBD1 matching 7 bases. V shed 3 bases, J shed 4 bases, and the junction held 6 bases outside the gene matches. This CDR3 spans 14 amino acids. CDR1 and CDR2 (germline): SGDLS, YYNGEE.

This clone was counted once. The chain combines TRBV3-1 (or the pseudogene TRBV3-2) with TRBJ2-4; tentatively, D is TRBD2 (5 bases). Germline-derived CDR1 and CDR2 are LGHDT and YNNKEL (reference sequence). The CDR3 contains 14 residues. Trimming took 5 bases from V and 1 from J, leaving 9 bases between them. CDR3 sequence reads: CASSVGVAKNIQYF. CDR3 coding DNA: TGTGCCAGCAGCGTCGGGGTCGCCAAAAACATTCAGTACTTC.